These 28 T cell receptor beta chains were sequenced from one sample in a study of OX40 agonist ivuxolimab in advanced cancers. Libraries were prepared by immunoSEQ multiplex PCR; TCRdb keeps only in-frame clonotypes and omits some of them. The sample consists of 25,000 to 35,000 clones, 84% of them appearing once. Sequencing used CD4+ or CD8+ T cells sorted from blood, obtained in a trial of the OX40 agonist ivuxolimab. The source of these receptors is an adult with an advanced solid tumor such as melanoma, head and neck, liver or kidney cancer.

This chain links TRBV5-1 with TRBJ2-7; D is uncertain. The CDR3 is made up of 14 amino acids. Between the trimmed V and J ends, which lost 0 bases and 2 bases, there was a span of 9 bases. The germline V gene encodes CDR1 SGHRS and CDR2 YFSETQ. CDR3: CASSLGPITYEQYF. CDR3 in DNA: TGCGCCAGCAGCTTGGGTCCCATAACCTACGAGCAGTACTTC. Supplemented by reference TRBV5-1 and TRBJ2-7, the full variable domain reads KAGVTQTPRYLIKTRGQQVTLSCSPISGHRSVSWYQQTPGQGLQFLFEYFSETQRNKGNFPGRFSGRQFSNSRSEMNVSTLELGDSALYLCASSLGPITYEQYFGPGTRLTVT.

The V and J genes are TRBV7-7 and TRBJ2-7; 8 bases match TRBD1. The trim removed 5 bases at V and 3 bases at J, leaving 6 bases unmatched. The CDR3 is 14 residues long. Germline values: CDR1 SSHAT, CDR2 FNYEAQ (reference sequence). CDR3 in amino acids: CASSLRQGNYEQYF. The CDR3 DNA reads TGTGCCAGCAGCCTCCGACAGGGGAACTACGAGCAGTACTTC. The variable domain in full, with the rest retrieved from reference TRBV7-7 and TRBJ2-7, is GAGVSQSPRYKVTKRGQDVTLRCDPISSHATLYWYQQALGQGPEFLTYFNYEAQPDKSGLPSDRFSAERPEGSISTLTIQRTEQRDSAMYRCASSLRQGNYEQYFGPGTRLTVT.

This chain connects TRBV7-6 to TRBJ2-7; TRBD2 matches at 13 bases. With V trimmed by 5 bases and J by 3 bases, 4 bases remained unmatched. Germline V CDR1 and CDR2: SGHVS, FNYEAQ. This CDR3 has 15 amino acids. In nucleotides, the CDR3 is TGTGCCAGCAGCCCGGGACTAGCGGGACGCTACGAGCAGTACTTC. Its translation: CASSPGLAGRYEQYF.

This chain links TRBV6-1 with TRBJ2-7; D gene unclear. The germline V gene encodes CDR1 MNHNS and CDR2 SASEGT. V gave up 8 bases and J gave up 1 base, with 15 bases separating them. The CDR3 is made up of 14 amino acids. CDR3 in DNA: TGTGCCAGCGCTAGTACGGTAGTGTCCTACGAGCAGTACTTC. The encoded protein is CASASTVVSYEQYF.

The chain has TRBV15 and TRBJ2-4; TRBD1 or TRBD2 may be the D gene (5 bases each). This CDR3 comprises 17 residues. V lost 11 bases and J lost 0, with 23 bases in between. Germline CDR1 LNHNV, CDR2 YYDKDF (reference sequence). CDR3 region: CASATSPGPLAKNIQYF. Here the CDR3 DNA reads TGTGCCTCCGCTACCAGCCCGGGACCTTTAGCCAAAAACATTCAGTACTTC.

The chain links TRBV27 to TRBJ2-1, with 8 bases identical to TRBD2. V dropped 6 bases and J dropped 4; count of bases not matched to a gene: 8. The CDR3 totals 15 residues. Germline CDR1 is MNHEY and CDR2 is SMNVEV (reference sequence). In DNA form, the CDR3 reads TGTGCCAGCAGCCTCGGGGGGGCCCCTTACAATGAGCAGTTCTTC. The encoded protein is CASSLGGAPYNEQFF.

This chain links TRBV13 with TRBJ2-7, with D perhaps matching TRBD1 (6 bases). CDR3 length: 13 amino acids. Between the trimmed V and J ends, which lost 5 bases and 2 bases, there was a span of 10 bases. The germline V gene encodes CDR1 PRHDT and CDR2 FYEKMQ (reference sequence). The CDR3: CASSPGTTYEQYF. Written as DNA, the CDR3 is TGTGCCAGCAGCCCCGGGACAACCTACGAGCAGTACTTC.

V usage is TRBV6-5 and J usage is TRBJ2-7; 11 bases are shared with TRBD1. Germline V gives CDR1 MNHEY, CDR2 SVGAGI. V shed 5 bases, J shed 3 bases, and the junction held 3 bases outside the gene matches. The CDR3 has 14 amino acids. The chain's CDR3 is CASSPGQGVYEQYF. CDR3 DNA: TGTGCCAGCAGTCCGGGACAGGGGGTCTACGAGCAGTACTTC.

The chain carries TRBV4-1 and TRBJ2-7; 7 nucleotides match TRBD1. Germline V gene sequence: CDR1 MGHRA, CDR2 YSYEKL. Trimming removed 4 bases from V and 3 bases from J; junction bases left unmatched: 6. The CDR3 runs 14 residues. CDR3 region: CASSPRDSSYEQYF. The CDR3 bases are TGCGCCAGCAGCCCACGGGACAGCAGCTACGAGCAGTACTTC.

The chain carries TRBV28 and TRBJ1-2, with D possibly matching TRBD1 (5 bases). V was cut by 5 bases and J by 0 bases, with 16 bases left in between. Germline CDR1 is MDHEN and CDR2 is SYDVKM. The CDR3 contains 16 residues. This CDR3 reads CASSPRWGSANYGYTF. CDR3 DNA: TGTGCCAGCAGTCCCAGGTGGGGCTCCGCTAACTATGGCTACACCTTC.

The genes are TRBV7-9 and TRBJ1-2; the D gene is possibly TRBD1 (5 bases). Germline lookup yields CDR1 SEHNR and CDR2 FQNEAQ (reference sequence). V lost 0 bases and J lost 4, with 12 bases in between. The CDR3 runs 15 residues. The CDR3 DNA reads TGTGCCAGCAGCTTAGCGCGGCAGGGCCGCTATGGCTACACCTTC. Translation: CASSLARQGRYGYTF.

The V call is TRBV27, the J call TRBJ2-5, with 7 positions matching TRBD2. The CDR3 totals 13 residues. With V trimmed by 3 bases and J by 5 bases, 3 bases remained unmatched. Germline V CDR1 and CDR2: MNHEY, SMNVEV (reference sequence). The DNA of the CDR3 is TGTGCCAGCAGTTTGGGGGGGGTCGAGACCCAGTACTTC. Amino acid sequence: CASSLGGVETQYF.

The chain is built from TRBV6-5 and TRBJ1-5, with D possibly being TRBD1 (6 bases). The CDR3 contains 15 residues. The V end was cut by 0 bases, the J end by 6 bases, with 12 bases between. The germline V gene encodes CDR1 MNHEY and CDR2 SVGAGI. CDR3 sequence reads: CASSYSGRGGQPQHF. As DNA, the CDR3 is TGTGCCAGCAGTTACTCGGGAAGGGGGGGTCAGCCCCAGCATTTT.

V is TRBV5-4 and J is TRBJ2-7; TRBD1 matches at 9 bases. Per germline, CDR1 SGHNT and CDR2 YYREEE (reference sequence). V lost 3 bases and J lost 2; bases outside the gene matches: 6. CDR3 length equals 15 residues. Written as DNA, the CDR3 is TGTGCCAGCAGCTCCGGGACAGGGAACCCCTACGAGCAGTACTTC. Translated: CASSSGTGNPYEQYF.

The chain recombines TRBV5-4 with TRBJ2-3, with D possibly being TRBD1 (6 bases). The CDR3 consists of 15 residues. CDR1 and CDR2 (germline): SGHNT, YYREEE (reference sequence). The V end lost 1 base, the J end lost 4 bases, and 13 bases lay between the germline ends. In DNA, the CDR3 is TGTGCCAGCAGCTTGCAAGGGGGTTCGGCAGATACGCAGTATTTT. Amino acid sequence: CASSLQGGSADTQYF.

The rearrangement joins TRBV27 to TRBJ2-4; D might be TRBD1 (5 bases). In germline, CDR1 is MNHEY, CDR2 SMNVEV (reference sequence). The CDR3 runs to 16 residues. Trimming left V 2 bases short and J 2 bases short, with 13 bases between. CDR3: CASSLRAGMPKNIQYF. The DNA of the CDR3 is TGTGCCAGCAGTTTAAGGGCAGGGATGCCCAAAAACATTCAGTACTTC.

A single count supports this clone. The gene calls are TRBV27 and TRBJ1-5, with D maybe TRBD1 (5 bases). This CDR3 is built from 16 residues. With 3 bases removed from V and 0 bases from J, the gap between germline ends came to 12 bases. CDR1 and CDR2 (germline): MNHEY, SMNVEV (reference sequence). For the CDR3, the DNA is TGTGCCAGCAGTTTCGGGGGAGTTAATAGCAATCAGCCCCAGCATTTT. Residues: CASSFGGVNSNQPQHF.

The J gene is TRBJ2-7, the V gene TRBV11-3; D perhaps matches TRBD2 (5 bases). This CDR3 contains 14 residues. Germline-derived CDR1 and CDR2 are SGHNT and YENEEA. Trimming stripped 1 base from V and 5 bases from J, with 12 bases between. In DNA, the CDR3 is TGTGCCAGCAGCTTAGCCGGAGGTAGCCACGAGCAGTACTTC. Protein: CASSLAGGSHEQYF. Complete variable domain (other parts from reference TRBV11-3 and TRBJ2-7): EAGVVQSPRYKIIEKKQPVAFWCNPISGHNTLYWYLQNLGQGPELLIRYENEEAVDDSQLPKDRFSAERLKGVDSTLKIQPAELGDSAVYLCASSLAGGSHEQYFGPGTRLTVT.

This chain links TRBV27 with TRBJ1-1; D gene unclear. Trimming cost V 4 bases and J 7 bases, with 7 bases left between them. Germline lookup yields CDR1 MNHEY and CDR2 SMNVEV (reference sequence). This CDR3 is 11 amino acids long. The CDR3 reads CASSSDGEAFF. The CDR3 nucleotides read TGTGCCAGCAGTTCGGACGGTGAAGCTTTCTTT.

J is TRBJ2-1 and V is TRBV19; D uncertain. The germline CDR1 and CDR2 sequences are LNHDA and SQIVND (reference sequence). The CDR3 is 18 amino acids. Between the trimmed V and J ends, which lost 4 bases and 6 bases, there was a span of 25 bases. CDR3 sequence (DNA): TGTGCCAGTAGTACCCGAACGTCGGGTTATGAATACGGCAATGAGCAGTTCTTC. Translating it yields CASSTRTSGYEYGNEQFF.

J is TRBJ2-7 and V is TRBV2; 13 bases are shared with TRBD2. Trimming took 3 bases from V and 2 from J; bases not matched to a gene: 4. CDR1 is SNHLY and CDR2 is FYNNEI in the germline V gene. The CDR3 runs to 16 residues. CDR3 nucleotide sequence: TGTGCCAGCAGTGAGGCGGGGACTAGCGGGACCTACGAGCAGTACTTC. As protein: CASSEAGTSGTYEQYF. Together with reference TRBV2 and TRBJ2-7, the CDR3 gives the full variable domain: EPEVTQTPSHQVTQMGQEVILRCVPISNHLYFYWYRQILGQKVEFLVSFYNNEISEKSEIFDDQFSVERPDGSNFTLKIRSTKLEDSAMYFCASSEAGTSGTYEQYFGPGTRLTVT.

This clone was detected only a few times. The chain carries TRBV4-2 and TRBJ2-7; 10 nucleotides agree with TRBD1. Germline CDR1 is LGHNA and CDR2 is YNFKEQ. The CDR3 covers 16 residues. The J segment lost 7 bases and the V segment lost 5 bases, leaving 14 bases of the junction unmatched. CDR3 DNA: TGTGCCAGCAGCTTCCAATCCGGGACAGGGGCGGGAGAGCAGTACTTC. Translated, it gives CASSFQSGTGAGEQYF.

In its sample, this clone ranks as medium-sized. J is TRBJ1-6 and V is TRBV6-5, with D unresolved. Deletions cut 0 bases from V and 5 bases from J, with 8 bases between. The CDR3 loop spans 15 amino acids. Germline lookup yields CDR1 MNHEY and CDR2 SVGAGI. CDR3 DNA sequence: TGTGCCAGCAGTTACTCGAACAGCCATAATTCACCCCTCCACTTT. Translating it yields CASSYSNSHNSPLHF.

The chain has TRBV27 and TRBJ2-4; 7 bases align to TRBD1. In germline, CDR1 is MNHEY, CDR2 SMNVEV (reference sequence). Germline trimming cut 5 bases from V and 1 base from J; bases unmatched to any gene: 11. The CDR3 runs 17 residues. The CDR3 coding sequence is TGTGCCAGCAGTCCCCGAGGGGGCCCGGGCGCCAAAAACATTCAGTACTTC. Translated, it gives CASSPRGGPGAKNIQYF.

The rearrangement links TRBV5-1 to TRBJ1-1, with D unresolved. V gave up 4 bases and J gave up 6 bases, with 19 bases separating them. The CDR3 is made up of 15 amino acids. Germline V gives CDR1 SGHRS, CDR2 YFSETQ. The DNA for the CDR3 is TGCGCCAGCAGCCTCGGGCTCCTAGGTCTCGCTGAAGCTTTCTTT. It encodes CASSLGLLGLAEAFF.

The CDR3 region is CASSISQGATGELFF. The DNA of the CDR3 is TGTGCCAGTAGTATAAGCCAGGGGGCAACCGGGGAGCTGTTTTTT. The chain couples TRBV19 to TRBJ2-2; 8 bases fit TRBD1. Germline values: CDR1 LNHDA, CDR2 SQIVND (reference sequence). This CDR3 is built from 15 residues. The junction had 4 bases not matched to a gene; V was cut back by 2 bases and J by 5 bases.

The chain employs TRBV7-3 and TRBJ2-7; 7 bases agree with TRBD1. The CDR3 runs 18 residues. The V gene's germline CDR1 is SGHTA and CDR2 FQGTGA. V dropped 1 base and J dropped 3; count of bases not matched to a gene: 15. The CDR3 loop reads CASSLKVGGGPLYYEQYF. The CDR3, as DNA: TGTGCCAGCAGCTTAAAGGTAGGGGGCGGCCCGTTGTACTACGAGCAGTACTTC.

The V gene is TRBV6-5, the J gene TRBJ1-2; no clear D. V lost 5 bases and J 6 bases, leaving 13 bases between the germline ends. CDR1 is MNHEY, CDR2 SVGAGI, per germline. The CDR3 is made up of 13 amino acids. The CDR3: CASSEWMVDGYTF. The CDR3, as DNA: TGTGCCAGCAGTGAATGGATGGTAGATGGCTACACCTTC.